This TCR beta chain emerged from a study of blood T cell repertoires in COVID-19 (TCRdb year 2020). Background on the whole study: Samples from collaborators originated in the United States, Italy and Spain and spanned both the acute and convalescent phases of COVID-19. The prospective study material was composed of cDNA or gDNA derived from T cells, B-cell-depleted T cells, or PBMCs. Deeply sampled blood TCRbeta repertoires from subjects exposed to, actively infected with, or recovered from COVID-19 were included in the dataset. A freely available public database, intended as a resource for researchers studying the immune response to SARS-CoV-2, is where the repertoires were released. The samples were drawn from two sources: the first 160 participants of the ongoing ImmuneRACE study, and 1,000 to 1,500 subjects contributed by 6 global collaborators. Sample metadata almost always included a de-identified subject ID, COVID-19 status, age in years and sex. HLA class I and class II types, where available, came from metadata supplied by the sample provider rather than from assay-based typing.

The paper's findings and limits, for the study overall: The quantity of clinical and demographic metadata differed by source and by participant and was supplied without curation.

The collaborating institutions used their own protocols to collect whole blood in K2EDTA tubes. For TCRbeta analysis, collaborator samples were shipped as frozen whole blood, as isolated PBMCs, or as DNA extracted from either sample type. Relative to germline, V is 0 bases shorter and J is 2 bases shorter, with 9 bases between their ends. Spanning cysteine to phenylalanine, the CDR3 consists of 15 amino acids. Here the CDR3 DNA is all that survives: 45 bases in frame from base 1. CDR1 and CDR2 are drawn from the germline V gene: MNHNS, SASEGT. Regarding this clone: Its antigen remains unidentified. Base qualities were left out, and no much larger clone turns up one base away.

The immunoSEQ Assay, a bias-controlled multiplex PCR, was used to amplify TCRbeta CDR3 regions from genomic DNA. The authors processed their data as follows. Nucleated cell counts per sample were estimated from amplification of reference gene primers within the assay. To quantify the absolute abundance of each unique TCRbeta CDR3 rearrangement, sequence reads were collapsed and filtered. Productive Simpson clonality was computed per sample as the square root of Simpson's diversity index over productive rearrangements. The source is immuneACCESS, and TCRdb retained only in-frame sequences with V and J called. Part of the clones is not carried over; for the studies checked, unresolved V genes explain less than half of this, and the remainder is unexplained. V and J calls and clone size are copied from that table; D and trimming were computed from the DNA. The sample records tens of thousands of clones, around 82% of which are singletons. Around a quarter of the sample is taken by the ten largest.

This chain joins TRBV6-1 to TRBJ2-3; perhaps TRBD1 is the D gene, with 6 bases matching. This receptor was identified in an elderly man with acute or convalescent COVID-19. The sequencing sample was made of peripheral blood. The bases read TGTGCCAGCAGTGAAGCACAGGGCCTCACAGATACGCAGTATTTT. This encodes CASSEAQGLTDTQYF.